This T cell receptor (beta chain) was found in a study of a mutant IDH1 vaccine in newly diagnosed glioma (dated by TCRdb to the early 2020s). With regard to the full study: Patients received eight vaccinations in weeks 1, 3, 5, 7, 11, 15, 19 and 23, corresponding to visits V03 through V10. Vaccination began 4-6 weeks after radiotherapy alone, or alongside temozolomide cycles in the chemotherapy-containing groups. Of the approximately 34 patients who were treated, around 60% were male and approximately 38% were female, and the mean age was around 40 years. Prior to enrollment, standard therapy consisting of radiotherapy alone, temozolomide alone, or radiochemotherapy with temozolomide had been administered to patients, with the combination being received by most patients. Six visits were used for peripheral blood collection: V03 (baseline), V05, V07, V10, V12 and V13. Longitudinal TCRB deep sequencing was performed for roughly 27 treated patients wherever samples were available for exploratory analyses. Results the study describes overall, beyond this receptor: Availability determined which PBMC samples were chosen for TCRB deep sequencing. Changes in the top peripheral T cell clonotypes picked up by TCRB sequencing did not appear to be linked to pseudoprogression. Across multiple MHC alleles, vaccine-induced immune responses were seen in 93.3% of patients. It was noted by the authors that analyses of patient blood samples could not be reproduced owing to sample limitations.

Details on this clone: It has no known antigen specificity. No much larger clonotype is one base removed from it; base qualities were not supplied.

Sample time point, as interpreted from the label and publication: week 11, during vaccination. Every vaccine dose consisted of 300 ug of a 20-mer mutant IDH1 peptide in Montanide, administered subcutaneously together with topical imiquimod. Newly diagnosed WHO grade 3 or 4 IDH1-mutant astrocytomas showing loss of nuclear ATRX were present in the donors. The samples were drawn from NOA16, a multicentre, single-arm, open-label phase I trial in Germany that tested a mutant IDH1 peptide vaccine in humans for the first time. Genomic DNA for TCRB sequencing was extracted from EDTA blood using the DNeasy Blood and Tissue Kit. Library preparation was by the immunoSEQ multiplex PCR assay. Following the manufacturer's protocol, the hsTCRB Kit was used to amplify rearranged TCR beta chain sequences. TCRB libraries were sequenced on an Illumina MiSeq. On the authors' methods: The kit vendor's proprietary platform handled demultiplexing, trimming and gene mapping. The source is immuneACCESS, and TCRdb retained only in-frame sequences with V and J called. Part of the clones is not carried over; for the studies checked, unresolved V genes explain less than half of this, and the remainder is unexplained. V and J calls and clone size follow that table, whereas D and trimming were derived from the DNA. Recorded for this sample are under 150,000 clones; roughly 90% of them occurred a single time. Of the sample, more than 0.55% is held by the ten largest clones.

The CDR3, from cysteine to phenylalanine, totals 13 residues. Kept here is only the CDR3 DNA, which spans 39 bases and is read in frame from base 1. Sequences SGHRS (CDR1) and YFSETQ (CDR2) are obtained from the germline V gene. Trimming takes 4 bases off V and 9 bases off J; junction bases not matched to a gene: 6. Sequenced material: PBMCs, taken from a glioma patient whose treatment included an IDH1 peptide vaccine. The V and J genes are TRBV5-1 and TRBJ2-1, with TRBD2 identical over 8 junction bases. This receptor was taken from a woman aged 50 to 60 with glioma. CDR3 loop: CASSKAGAGEQFF. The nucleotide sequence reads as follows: TGCGCCAGCAGCAAAGCGGGAGCCGGTGAGCAGTTCTTC.